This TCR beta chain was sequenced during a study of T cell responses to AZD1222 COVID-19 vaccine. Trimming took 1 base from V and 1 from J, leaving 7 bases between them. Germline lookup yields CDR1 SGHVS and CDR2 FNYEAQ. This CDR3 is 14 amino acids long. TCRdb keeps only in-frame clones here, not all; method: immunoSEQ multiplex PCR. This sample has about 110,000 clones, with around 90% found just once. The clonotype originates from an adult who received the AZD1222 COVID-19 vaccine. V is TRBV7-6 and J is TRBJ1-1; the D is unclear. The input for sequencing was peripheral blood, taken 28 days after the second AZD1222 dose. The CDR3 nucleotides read TGTGCCAGCAGCTTAGACCAACAGAACACTGAAGCTTTCTTT. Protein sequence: CASSLDQQNTEAFF.